The 28 T cell receptor beta chains reported below all come from one sample, sequenced in a study of blood T cell repertoires in COVID-19. Libraries were prepared by immunoSEQ multiplex PCR; TCRdb keeps only in-frame clonotypes and omits some of them. The table has some 74,000 clones, 87% seen once. The sequenced sample was peripheral blood. The receptors stem from a middle-aged man with active COVID-19.

In this sample, this clone turned up a few times. The chain recombines TRBV6-5 with TRBJ2-7, with D possibly matching TRBD2 (6 bases). The V gene lost 8 bases and the J gene lost 1 base, with 18 bases spanning the gap. The CDR3 totals 15 residues. Germline V lookup: CDR1 MNHEY, CDR2 SVGAGI. DNA of the CDR3: TGTGCCAGCGAAAAAATGGGGAGGTCATCCTACGAGCAGTACTTC. As protein: CASEKMGRSSYEQYF.

This chain uses TRBV28 with TRBJ1-3; 11 positions match TRBD1. The CDR3 consists of 16 residues. Germline V CDR1 and CDR2: MDHEN, SYDVKM. With V trimmed by 7 bases and J by 0 bases, 5 bases remained unmatched. DNA for the CDR3: TGTGCCAGCACCTCAGGGACAGGGGGCTCTGGAAACACCATATATTTT. As protein: CASTSGTGGSGNTIYF.

The V call is TRBV5-1, the J call TRBJ2-3, with D maybe TRBD1 (6 bases). CDR1 and CDR2 from the germline V gene are SGHRS and YFSETQ. V shed 4 bases and J shed 2 bases, with 14 bases lying between them. The CDR3 is 15 residues long. The CDR3 sequence: CASSTLDSPTDTQYF. The CDR3 DNA reads as TGCGCCAGCAGCACCCTGGACAGCCCCACAGATACGCAGTATTTT.

This clone occurred once. This rearrangement joins TRBV12-5 to TRBJ2-3; 7 positions agree with TRBD1. Germline V gene sequence: CDR1 LGHNT, CDR2 FRNRAP. Unmatched junction bases numbered 9, after V lost 6 bases and J lost 0 bases. The CDR3 runs to 16 residues. The CDR3 reads CASGTTGAASTDTQYF. CDR3 in DNA: TGTGCTAGTGGGACTACAGGGGCTGCTAGCACAGATACGCAGTATTTT.

The chain has TRBV4-3 and TRBJ2-6; tentatively, D is TRBD2 (5 bases). From germline, CDR1 is LGHNA and CDR2 YSLEER. The CDR3 covers 22 residues. Trimming stripped 0 bases from V and 0 bases from J, with 24 bases between. The CDR3 sequence is CASSQDMLKGAGGGSGANVLTF. Written as DNA, the CDR3 is TGCGCCAGCAGCCAAGATATGCTAAAGGGCGCGGGCGGTGGCTCTGGGGCCAACGTCCTGACTTTC.

The chain joins TRBV2 to TRBJ1-5; D uncertain. The CDR3 is made up of 16 amino acids. Germline V lookup: CDR1 SNHLY, CDR2 FYNNEI. The V end was cut by 1 base, the J end by 1 base, with 11 bases between. The CDR3 coding sequence is TGTGCCAGCAGTGAAGGGTGGTACACAAGCAATCAGCCCCAGCATTTT. This encodes CASSEGWYTSNQPQHF.

The chain carries TRBV28 and TRBJ2-7, with TRBD2 identical over 9 bases. V lost 3 bases, J lost 4 bases, and 7 bases stayed unmatched. CDR1 is MDHEN, CDR2 SYDVKM, per germline. The CDR3 consists of 15 residues. CDR3 protein: CASSFAREGPYEQYF. The DNA of the CDR3 is TGTGCCAGCAGTTTTGCGCGGGAGGGCCCGTACGAGCAGTACTTC.

J is TRBJ1-2 and V is TRBV11-2, with TRBD1 as a possible D gene (6 bases). V dropped 3 bases and J dropped 2 bases, with 16 bases sitting between them. CDR3 length: 16 residues. CDR1 is SGHAT, CDR2 FQNNGV, per germline. The CDR3 loop reads CASSLVGAGANYGYTF. In DNA, the CDR3 is TGTGCCAGCAGCTTGGTCGGGGCAGGGGCGAACTATGGCTACACCTTC.

The chain is built from TRBV6-5 and TRBJ2-7; D may be TRBD1 (6 bases). Trimming took off 6 bases at V and 0 bases at J, with 15 bases between the two ends. The CDR3 extends over 15 amino acids. The germline CDR1 and CDR2 sequences are MNHEY and SVGAGI. The CDR3 region has the DNA TGTGCCAGCAGACGTAACAGGGAGCCCTCCTACGAGCAGTACTTC. Protein product: CASRRNREPSYEQYF.

The rearrangement joins TRBV5-1 to TRBJ2-3; D perhaps matches TRBD1 (5 bases). The CDR3 has 18 residues. V was pared by 1 base and J by 0 bases, with 18 bases between. Per the germline V gene, CDR1 is SGHRS and CDR2 is YFSETQ. DNA of the CDR3: TGCGCCAGCAGCTTGAGTGGGGTAAACGCAGGGAGCACAGATACGCAGTATTTT. It translates to CASSLSGVNAGSTDTQYF.

The CDR3: CASSRLAGAGDTQYF. The DNA for the CDR3 is TGTGCCAGCAGCAGACTAGCGGGGGCGGGGGATACGCAGTATTTT. The V call is TRBV11-2, the J call TRBJ2-3; 12 bases are shared with TRBD2. This CDR3 has 15 amino acids. Germline CDR1 is SGHAT and CDR2 is FQNNGV. The J segment lost 6 bases and the V segment lost 5 bases, leaving 6 bases of the junction unmatched.

The chain recombines TRBV5-1 with TRBJ2-7; 8 nucleotides align to TRBD1. The V segment lost 5 bases and the J segment 3 bases; nucleotides outside the gene matches: 4. Germline V gene lookup returns CDR1 SGHRS and CDR2 YFSETQ. There are 13 residues in the CDR3. This CDR3 is CASSTGQGYEQYF. The CDR3 nucleotides read TGCGCCAGCAGTACCGGACAGGGCTACGAGCAGTACTTC.

This chain connects TRBV6-1 to TRBJ1-5; D ambiguous. In germline, CDR1 is MNHNS, CDR2 SASEGT. Trimming took off 2 bases at V and 11 bases at J, with 7 bases between the two ends. The CDR3 has 11 amino acids. The CDR3 bases are TGTGCCAGCAGTGAACCATTTGCCCAGCATTTT. Its protein is CASSEPFAQHF.

V is TRBV19 and J is TRBJ2-1; D might be TRBD2 (6 bases). Germline CDR1 is LNHDA and CDR2 is SQIVND (reference sequence). The CDR3 sequence is 15 residues long. V dropped 3 bases and J dropped 3 bases, with 12 bases sitting between them. The CDR3 protein is CASSISAGIYNEQFF. The CDR3 nucleotides read TGTGCCAGTAGTATTAGCGCGGGAATCTACAATGAGCAGTTCTTC.

The chain recombines TRBV7-2 with TRBJ1-5, with 9 nucleotides matching TRBD1. J was trimmed by 6 bases and V by 5 bases; bases with no gene match: 5. Germline CDR1 SGHTA, CDR2 FQGNSA. The CDR3 extends over 14 amino acids. The CDR3 DNA follows: TGTGCCAGCAGCACCGGACAGGGGCCTCAGCCCCAGCATTTT. This translates into CASSTGQGPQPQHF.

V is TRBV7-6 and J is TRBJ2-3, with TRBD2 matching 15 bases. The ends lost 4 bases at V and 4 bases at J; junction bases unmatched: 9. Germline CDR1 and CDR2: SGHVS and FNYEAQ. This CDR3 has 18 amino acids. The CDR3 DNA is TGTGCCAGCAGCTCACCCGGGACTAGCGGGAGGACGGCAGATACGCAGTATTTT. It codes for CASSSPGTSGRTADTQYF. The complete variable domain, with remaining parts taken from reference TRBV7-6 and TRBJ2-3, reads GAGVSQSPRYKVTKRGQDVALRCDPISGHVSLYWYRQALGQGPEFLTYFNYEAQQDKSGLPNDRFSAERPEGSISTLTIQRTEQRDSAMYRCASSSPGTSGRTADTQYFGPGTRLTVL.

The V and J genes are TRBV9 and TRBJ2-5, with D tentatively TRBD2 (6 bases). Germline CDR1 reads SGDLS; CDR2 reads YYNGEE. The CDR3 runs to 13 residues. V was shortened by 6 bases and J by 4 bases, with 13 bases between the two germline ends. This chain's CDR3 is CASTTGGLETQYF. The CDR3 coding sequence is TGTGCCAGCACCACAGGAGGGCTAGAGACCCAGTACTTC.

V gene TRBV28 combines with J gene TRBJ1-6; D unclear. The germline V gene has CDR1 MDHEN and CDR2 SYDVKM. The CDR3 is 16 amino acids. Trimming shortened V by 6 bases and J by 3 bases, and 15 bases separated the two germline ends. The CDR3 protein is CASSRTGSNYNSPLHF. The CDR3 coding sequence is TGTGCCAGCAGCCGAACCGGGTCAAACTATAATTCACCCCTCCACTTT.

The gene calls are TRBV12-5 and TRBJ2-3; 14 bases agree with TRBD2. V gave up 6 bases and J gave up 5 bases; unmatched junction bases: 4. The CDR3 runs 15 residues. Per germline, CDR1 LGHNT and CDR2 FRNRAP. The CDR3 DNA follows: TGTGCTAGTGGGGGACTAGCGGGGGTGGTAGATACGCAGTATTTT. Its translation is CASGGLAGVVDTQYF.

This chain joins TRBV7-2 and TRBJ1-2; D call uncertain. CDR1 SGHTA and CDR2 FQGNSA come from the germline V gene. The CDR3 sequence is 15 residues long. Trimming cost V 2 bases and J 3 bases, with 13 bases left between them. The CDR3: CASSLQEWRDYGYTF. The CDR3 bases are TGTGCCAGCAGCTTACAAGAATGGAGGGACTATGGCTACACCTTC. The full variable domain, its missing parts supplied by reference TRBV7-2 and TRBJ1-2, is GAGVSQSPSNKVTEKGKDVELRCDPISGHTALYWYRQSLGQGLEFLIYFQGNSAPDKSGLPSDRFSAERTGGSVSTLTIQRTQQEDSAVYLCASSLQEWRDYGYTFGSGTRLTVV.

The sample holds one count of this clone. The chain couples TRBV6-5 to TRBJ1-2, with a weak D call TRBD1 (5 bases). From germline, CDR1 is MNHEY and CDR2 SVGAGI. This CDR3 spans 15 amino acids. Trimming took 6 bases from V and 0 from J, leaving 14 bases between them. For the CDR3, the DNA is TGTGCCAGCAGCCCGGGGGGGTTAGCTAACTATGGCTACACCTTC. Protein: CASSPGGLANYGYTF.

This rearrangement joins TRBV5-1 to TRBJ2-5; unclear D gene. Germline-derived CDR1 and CDR2 are SGHRS and YFSETQ. CDR3 length: 14 residues. The V and J ends lost 7 bases and 3 bases respectively, with 16 bases between them. The CDR3 DNA sequence: TGCGCCAGCTCGATTCACTCAACAGAAGAGACCCAGTACTTC. As protein: CASSIHSTEETQYF.

This chain connects TRBV14 to TRBJ2-7; 9 nucleotides match TRBD2. Germline CDR1 SGHDN, CDR2 FVKESK. Trimming took 4 bases from V and 7 from J; bases not matched to a gene: 11. CDR3 length: 15 amino acids. The CDR3 DNA sequence: TGTGCCAGCAGCCCGCTAGCGGGGCCCTTTGGAGAGCAGTACTTC. It codes for CASSPLAGPFGEQYF.

The V gene is TRBV4-3, the J gene TRBJ1-4; maybe TRBD1 (6 bases). The germline V gene has CDR1 LGHNA and CDR2 YSLEER. CDR3 length equals 15 residues. V was trimmed by 3 bases and J by 5 bases, leaving 13 bases between them. CDR3 in DNA: TGCGCCAGCAGCCAGGTTCCAGGGGAAAATGAAAAACTGTTTTTT. This gives the protein CASSQVPGENEKLFF.

As concerns this clone: The same CDR3 arises from other DNA sequences in this sample as well. The chain employs TRBV4-2 and TRBJ2-5; D ambiguous. V dropped 6 bases and J dropped 2 bases, with 10 bases sitting between them. Germline V gene data show CDR1 as LGHNA and CDR2 as YNFKEQ. This CDR3 has 13 amino acids. The CDR3 loop is CASSPQVQETQYF. In nucleotides, the CDR3 is TGTGCCAGCAGTCCTCAGGTGCAAGAGACCCAGTACTTC.

This clone was seen just once. J is TRBJ2-1 and V is TRBV5-5, with D tentatively TRBD1 (5 bases). CDR1 and CDR2 from the germline V gene are SGHKS and YYEKEE (reference sequence). The V end was cut by 3 bases, the J end by 3 bases, with 7 bases between. The CDR3 totals 13 residues. CDR3 residues: CASSWGGYNEQFF. As DNA, the CDR3 is TGTGCCAGCAGCTGGGGCGGCTACAATGAGCAGTTCTTC.

The rearrangement uses TRBV5-6 and TRBJ1-1; 10 positions agree with TRBD1. CDR1 and CDR2 (germline): SGHDT, YYEEEE. This CDR3 is 16 amino acids long. The junction had 6 bases not matched to a gene; V was cut back by 4 bases and J by 0 bases. The DNA of the CDR3 is TGTGCCAGCAGCCCACGGGACAGGGGCGTGAACACTGAAGCTTTCTTT. Translation gives CASSPRDRGVNTEAFF.

The chain recombines TRBV6-4 with TRBJ2-7; TRBD2 matches 10 bases. CDR3 length: 17 residues. CDR1 MRHNA and CDR2 SNTAGT come from the germline V gene. With V trimmed by 2 bases and J by 0 bases, 7 bases remained unmatched. The DNA for the CDR3 is TGTGCCAGCAGTGACGTTGAACTAGCGGGGAGCTCCTACGAGCAGTACTTC. It codes for CASSDVELAGSSYEQYF.